The sequence of this T cell receptor beta chain was determined in a study of shared clonotypes between healthy human individuals. Only Caucasian adults living in Nashville, Tennessee served as donors. Study outcomes and limitations: Sequencing depth was expected to influence donor clonotype sharing.

Sequencing used immunoSEQ multiplex PCR; TCRdb keeps in-frame clones, though not all of them. The sample yields 400,000 to 600,000 clones, about three quarters seen once. Notes on this clone: Its antigen remains unknown.

The CDR3 has 14 amino acids. The germline V gene encodes CDR1 SGHNT and CDR2 YYREEE (reference sequence). The ends were cut back, 5 bases at V and 4 bases at J, with 16 bases in the middle. V and J are TRBV5-4 and TRBJ2-7; tentative D call: TRBD1 (6 bases). The TCR was taken from a woman aged 40 to 50 in good health. Some clones in this sample may be carry-over from other donors' samples. Sequencing used PBMCs. The CDR3 here is CASRKQGLLYEQYF. CDR3 DNA sequence: TGTGCCAGCAGGAAACAGGGTCTACTTTACGAGCAGTACTTC.